The 17 T cell receptor beta chains given below trace back to one sample, sequenced in a study of post-analysis software for immune sequencing data. General observations from the study: About five TRBV segments were more frequent in patients than controls; TRBV5-6, TRBV5-1 and TRBV20-1 belonged to this group.

Every TCR beta cDNA library bore unique molecular identifiers. One entry per CDR3 protein, called by TCRdb with MiXCR from the PCR reads. In the table there are about 540,000 distinct CDR3 sequences, 30% to 40% of which are singletons. Their recognized antigens are unknown. Sequences were obtained from blood. These receptors were obtained from a girl aged 2-17 years with multiple sclerosis.

This clonotype has a handful of counts. The chain employs TRBV28 and TRBJ2-5, with D possibly matching TRBD1 (6 bases). This CDR3 has 15 amino acids. Germline CDR1 reads MDHEN; CDR2 reads SYDVKM. V lost 5 bases, J lost 5 bases, and 18 bases lay in between. DNA of the CDR3: TGTGCCAGCAGTGCCCGGGACACCCGTGGGGAGACCCAGTACTTC. It is translated as CASSARDTRGETQYF.

This clonotype occurred a few times. The rearrangement uses TRBV7-9 and TRBJ1-5; 8 bases are a match to TRBD1. Per the germline V gene, CDR1 is SEHNR and CDR2 is FQNEAQ (reference sequence). The J segment lost 6 bases and the V segment lost 5 bases, leaving 9 bases of the junction unmatched. The CDR3 is made up of 15 amino acids. CDR3 nucleotide sequence: TGTGCCAGCAGCCATGGGGCGCAGGGGGCTCAGCCCCAGCATTTT. Translated, it gives CASSHGAQGAQPQHF.

Notes on this clonotype: Mismatch with germline at one junction end may stem from a read error. The chain employs TRBV3-1 and TRBJ2-4; D unresolved. The germline CDR1 and CDR2 sequences are LGHDT and YNNKEL (reference sequence). The CDR3 covers 16 residues. This CDR3 reads CASSQVRLSLSHERYF. CDR3 coding DNA: TGTGCCAGCAGTCAAGTAAGACTTTCGCTCAGCCACGAGCGGTACTTC. Filled out from reference TRBV3-1 and TRBJ2-4, the complete variable domain reads DTAVSQTPKYLVTQMGNDKSIKCEQNLGHDTMYWYKQDSKKFLKIMFSYNNKELIINETVPNRFSPKSPDKAHLNLHINSLELGDSAVYFCASSQVRLSLSHERYFGAGTRLSVL.

This clonotype was seen a handful of times. The rearrangement links TRBV6-1 to TRBJ2-7, with TRBD2 matching over 10 bases. The CDR3 spans 15 residues. Germline trimming cut 1 base from V and 4 bases from J; bases unmatched to any gene: 4. Per germline, CDR1 MNHNS and CDR2 SASEGT. The CDR3 protein is CASSEELAGLYEQYF. The CDR3 nucleotides are TGTGCCAGCAGTGAAGAACTAGCGGGGCTATACGAGCAGTACTTC.

This clonotype was observed a few times. Its ends do not fully match the called genes, so a read error is possible. The chain joins TRBV6-1 to TRBJ2-7; no reliable D call. This CDR3 contains 13 residues. Germline loops: CDR1 MNHNS, CDR2 SASEGT. The CDR3 region is CVSTLATTYEQYF. CDR3 DNA sequence: TGTGTCAGCACGCTGGCAACTACCTACGAGCAGTACTTC.

This chain uses TRBV7-2 with TRBJ2-5; unclear D gene. CDR3 length equals 14 residues. V lost 5 bases to trimming and J lost 1 base, with 11 bases between them. Germline V gene lookup returns CDR1 SGHTA and CDR2 FQGNSA. The CDR3 DNA sequence: TGTGCCAGCAGCCCGAGGACGTCCCAAGAGACCCAGTACTTC. Protein: CASSPRTSQETQYF.

This chain connects TRBV29-1 to TRBJ2-5; D possibly corresponds to TRBD1 (6 bases). Deletions cut 6 bases from V and 2 bases from J, with 10 bases between. Per the germline V gene, CDR1 is SQVTM and CDR2 is ANQGSEA. The CDR3 contains 12 residues. CDR3 bases: TGCAGCGTCACCGGACAGCAAGAGACCCAGTACTTC. Translating it yields CSVTGQQETQYF.

The chain is built from TRBV9 and TRBJ2-2; TRBD1 is a possible D gene (5 bases). CDR1 and CDR2 from the germline V gene are SGDLS and YYNGEE. CDR3 length equals 14 residues. Trimming took off 4 bases at V and 3 bases at J, with 10 bases between the two ends. CDR3 bases: TGTGCCAGCAGCTTCGGCAGGGACACCGGGGAGCTGTTTTTT. Its translation: CASSFGRDTGELFF.

The chain is built from TRBV7-9 and TRBJ1-4; 9 bases line up with TRBD1. The junction had 9 bases not matched to a gene; V was cut back by 4 bases and J by 6 bases. The length of the CDR3 is 16 residues. Germline-derived CDR1 and CDR2 are SEHNR and FQNEAQ (reference sequence). The CDR3 protein is CASSSPYRGRDEKLFF. The CDR3 region has the DNA TGTGCCAGCAGCTCCCCTTACAGGGGGCGCGATGAAAAACTGTTTTTT.

The J gene is TRBJ1-1, the V gene TRBV20-1; 7 positions match TRBD1. The CDR3 is 13 residues long. V dropped 6 bases and J dropped 1; count of bases not matched to a gene: 5. CDR1 is DFQATT, CDR2 SNEGSKA, per germline (reference sequence). The CDR3 nucleotides read TGCAGTGCGCCGGACAGGCCGAACACTGAAGCTTTCTTT. Protein product: CSAPDRPNTEAFF.

This clonotype occurred a few times. The germline gene is not matched at one end of the junction; a read error may be the cause. J is TRBJ1-1 and V is TRBV6-5; D unresolved. The germline V gene encodes CDR1 MNHEY and CDR2 SVGAGI. The CDR3 loop spans 14 amino acids. CDR3 nucleotide sequence: TGTGCCAGCAGTTATGAAAACCTGAACACTGAAACTTTCTTT. Its translation is CASSYENLNTETFF.

The genes are TRBV12-3 or TRBV12-4 and TRBJ2-3; 7 bases match TRBD1. This CDR3 is built from 15 residues. V lost 6 bases to trimming and J lost 5 bases; unmatched junction nucleotides: 11. CDR3 DNA: TGTGCCAGCAGGACGTCAAGGGGGCCCGGAGATACGCAGTATTTT. It is translated as CASRTSRGPGDTQYF.

J is TRBJ2-3 and V is TRBV5-1, with TRBD2 matching over 14 bases. The trim removed 4 bases at V and 5 bases at J, leaving 6 bases unmatched. The CDR3 spans 16 residues. Germline V CDR1 and CDR2: SGHRS, YFSETQ. The CDR3, as DNA: TGCGCCAGCAGCCCTAGCGGGACTAGCGGGGGAGATACGCAGTATTTT. Its protein is CASSPSGTSGGDTQYF.

The chain couples TRBV11-2 to TRBJ1-6; 7 nucleotides match TRBD1. This CDR3 comprises 14 residues. J lost 6 bases, V lost 5 bases, and 4 bases had no gene match. The germline V gene encodes CDR1 SGHAT and CDR2 FQNNGV. In DNA, the CDR3 is TGTGCCAGCAGCACGGGACAGTTTAATTCACCCCTCCACTTT. Protein: CASSTGQFNSPLHF. Supplemented by reference TRBV11-2 and TRBJ1-6, the full variable domain reads EAGVAQSPRYKIIEKRQSVAFWCNPISGHATLYWYQQILGQGPKLLIQFQNNGVVDDSQLPKDRFSAERLKGVDSTLKIQPAKLEDSAVYLCASSTGQFNSPLHFGNGTRLTVT.

This clonotype was counted at least ten times. The chain combines TRBV5-1 with TRBJ2-3; D remains unclear. CDR1 is SGHRS, CDR2 YFSETQ, per germline. V shed 0 bases and J shed 0 bases, with 8 bases lying between them. This CDR3 contains 15 residues. The CDR3 nucleotides are TGCGCCAGCAGCTTGGAGTCGTCTAGCACAGATACGCAGTATTTT. Protein sequence: CASSLESSSTDTQYF. Full variable domain (missing parts from reference TRBV5-1 and TRBJ2-3): KAGVTQTPRYLIKTRGQQVTLSCSPISGHRSVSWYQQTPGQGLQFLFEYFSETQRNKGNFPGRFSGRQFSNSRSEMNVSTLELGDSALYLCASSLESSSTDTQYFGPGTRLTVL.

V and J are TRBV20-1 and TRBJ2-1; a possible D gene is TRBD2 (7 bases). Per germline, CDR1 DFQATT and CDR2 SNEGSKA (reference sequence). The CDR3 is made up of 14 amino acids. The V and J ends lost 0 bases and 6 bases respectively, with 12 bases between them. CDR3 in amino acids: CSARETGGVNEQFF. As DNA, the CDR3 is TGCAGTGCTAGAGAAACGGGGGGCGTCAATGAGCAGTTCTTC.

This clonotype has more than one count but fewer than ten. V gene TRBV25-1 combines with J gene TRBJ2-3, with TRBD2 identical over 8 bases. V lost 1 base to trimming and J lost 6 bases; unmatched junction nucleotides: 9. The germline V gene encodes CDR1 MGHDK and CDR2 SYGVNS. The CDR3 covers 16 residues. Here the CDR3 DNA reads TGTGCCAGCAGTGAATGGGGCGGGGGGACCCAGGATACGCAGTATTTT. Protein sequence: CASSEWGGGTQDTQYF.